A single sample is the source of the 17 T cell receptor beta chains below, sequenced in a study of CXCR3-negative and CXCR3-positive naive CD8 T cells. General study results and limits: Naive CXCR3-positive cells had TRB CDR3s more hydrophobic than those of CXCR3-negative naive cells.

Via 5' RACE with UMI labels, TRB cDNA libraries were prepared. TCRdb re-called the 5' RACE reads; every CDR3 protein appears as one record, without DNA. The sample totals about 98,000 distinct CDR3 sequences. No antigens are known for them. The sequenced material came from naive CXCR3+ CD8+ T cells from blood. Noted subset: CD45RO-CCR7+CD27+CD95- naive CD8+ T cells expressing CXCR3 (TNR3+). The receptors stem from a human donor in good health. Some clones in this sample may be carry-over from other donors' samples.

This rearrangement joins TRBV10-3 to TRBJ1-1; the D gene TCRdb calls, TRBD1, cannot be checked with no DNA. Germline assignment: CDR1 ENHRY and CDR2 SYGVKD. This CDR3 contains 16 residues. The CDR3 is CAISETLQGAMFEAFF.

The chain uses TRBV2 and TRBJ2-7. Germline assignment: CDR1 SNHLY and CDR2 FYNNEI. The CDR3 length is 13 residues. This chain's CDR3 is CASSERTWYEQYF.

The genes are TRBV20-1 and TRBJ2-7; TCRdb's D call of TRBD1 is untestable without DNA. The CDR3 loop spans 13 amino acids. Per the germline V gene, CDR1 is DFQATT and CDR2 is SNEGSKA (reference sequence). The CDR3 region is CSATTGDSYEQYF.

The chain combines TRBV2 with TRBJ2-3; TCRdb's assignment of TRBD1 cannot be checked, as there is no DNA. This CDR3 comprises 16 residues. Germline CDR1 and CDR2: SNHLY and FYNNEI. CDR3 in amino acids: CASSGPTGVKLDTQYF.

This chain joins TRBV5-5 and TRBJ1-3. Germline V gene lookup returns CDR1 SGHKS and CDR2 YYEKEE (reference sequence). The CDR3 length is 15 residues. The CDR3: CASSLMDPRGNTIYF.

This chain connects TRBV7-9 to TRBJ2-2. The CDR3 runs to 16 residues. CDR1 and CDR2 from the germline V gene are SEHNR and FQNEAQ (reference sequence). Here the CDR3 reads CASSRAERPTTGELFF.

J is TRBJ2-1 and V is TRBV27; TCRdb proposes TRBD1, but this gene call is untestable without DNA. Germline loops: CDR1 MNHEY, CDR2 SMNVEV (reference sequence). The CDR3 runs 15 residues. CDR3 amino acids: CASSSYRGTSVEQFF.

The CDR3 sequence is CASSQMTDEAFF. This chain uses TRBV12-3 or TRBV12-4 with TRBJ1-1. The CDR3 has 12 amino acids.

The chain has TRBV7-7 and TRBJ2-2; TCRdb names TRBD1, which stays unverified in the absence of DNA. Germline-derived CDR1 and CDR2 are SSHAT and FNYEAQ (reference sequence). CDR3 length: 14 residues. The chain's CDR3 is CASSPGQGTGELFF.

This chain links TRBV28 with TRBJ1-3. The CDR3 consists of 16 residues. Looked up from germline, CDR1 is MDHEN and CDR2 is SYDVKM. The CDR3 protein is CASSFAMFFSGNTIYF.

CDR3 in amino acids: CATSRDRTGQNNYGYTF. The chain uses TRBV15 and TRBJ1-2; absent DNA, TCRdb's TRBD1 call cannot be checked. Germline assignment: CDR1 LNHNV and CDR2 YYDKDF (reference sequence). The CDR3 length is 17 residues.

The chain's CDR3 is CASSPYPGRNSYNEQFF. The chain recombines TRBV9 with TRBJ2-1; the D call of TRBD1 rests on TCRdb alone, since no DNA is present to check it. The germline CDR1 and CDR2 sequences are SGDLS and YYNGEE. CDR3 length: 17 amino acids.

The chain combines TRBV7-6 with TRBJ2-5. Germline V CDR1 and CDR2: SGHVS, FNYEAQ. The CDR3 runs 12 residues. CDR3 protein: CASSLERETQYF. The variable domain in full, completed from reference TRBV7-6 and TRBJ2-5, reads GAGVSQSPRYKVTKRGQDVALRCDPISGHVSLYWYRQALGQGPEFLTYFNYEAQQDKSGLPNDRFSAERPEGSISTLTIQRTEQRDSAMYRCASSLERETQYFGPGTRLLVL.

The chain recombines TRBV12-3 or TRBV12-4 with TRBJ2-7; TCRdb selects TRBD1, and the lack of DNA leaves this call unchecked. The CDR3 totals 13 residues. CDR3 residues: CASSSPGGYEQYF.

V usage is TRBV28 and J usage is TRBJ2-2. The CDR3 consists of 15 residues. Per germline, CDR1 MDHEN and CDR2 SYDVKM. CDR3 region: CASSLWGANTGELFF.

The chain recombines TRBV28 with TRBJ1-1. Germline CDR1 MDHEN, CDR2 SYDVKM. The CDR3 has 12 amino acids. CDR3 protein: CASSTMNTEAFF.

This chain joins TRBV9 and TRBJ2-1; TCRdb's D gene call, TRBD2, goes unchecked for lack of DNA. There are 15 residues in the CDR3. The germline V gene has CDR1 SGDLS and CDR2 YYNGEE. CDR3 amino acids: CASSVERGSYNEQFF.